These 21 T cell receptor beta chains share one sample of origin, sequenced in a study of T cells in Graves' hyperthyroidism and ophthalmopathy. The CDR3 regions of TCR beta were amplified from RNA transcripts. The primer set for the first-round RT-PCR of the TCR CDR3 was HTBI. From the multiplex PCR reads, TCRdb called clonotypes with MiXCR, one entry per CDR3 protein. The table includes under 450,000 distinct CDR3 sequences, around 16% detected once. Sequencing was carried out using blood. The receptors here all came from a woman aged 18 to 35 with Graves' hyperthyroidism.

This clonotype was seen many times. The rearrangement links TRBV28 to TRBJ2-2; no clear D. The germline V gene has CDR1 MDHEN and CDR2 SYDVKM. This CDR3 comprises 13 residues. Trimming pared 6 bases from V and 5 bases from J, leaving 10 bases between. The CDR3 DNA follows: TGTGCCAGCAGGCTCCGTGGGACCGGGGAGCTGTTTTTT. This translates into CASRLRGTGELFF.

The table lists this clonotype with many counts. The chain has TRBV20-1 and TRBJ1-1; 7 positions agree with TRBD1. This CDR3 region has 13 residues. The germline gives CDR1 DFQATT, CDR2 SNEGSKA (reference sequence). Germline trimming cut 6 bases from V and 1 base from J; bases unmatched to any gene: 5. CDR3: CSAPGTENTEAFF. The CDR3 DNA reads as TGCAGTGCCCCCGGGACAGAGAACACTGAAGCTTTCTTT.

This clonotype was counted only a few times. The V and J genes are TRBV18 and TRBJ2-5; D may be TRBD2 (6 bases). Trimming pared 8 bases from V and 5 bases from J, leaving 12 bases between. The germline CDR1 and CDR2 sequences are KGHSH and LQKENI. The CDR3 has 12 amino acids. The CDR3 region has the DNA TGTGCCAGCCGTTCGGGACTCGAGACCCAGTACTTC. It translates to CASRSGLETQYF.

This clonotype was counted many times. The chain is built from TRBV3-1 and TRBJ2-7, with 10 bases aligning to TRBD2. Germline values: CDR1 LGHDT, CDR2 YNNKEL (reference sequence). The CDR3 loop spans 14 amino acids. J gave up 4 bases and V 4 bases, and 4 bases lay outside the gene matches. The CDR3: CASSPPSGSYEQYF. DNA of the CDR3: TGTGCCAGCAGCCCCCCTAGCGGGAGTTACGAGCAGTACTTC.

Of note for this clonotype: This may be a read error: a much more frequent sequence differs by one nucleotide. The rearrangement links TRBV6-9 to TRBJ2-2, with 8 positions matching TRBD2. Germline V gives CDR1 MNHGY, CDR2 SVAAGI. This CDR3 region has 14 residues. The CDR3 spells CTSRGAGVPGELFF. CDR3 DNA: TGTACCAGCCGGGGAGCGGGAGTCCCCGGGGAGCTGTTTTTT.

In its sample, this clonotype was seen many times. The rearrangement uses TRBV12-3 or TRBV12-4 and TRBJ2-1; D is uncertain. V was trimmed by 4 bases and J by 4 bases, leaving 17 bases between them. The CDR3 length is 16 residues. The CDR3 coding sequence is TGTGCCAGCAGTTCCCCGGCCTTGACTTCTTACAATGAGCAGTTCTTC. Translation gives CASSSPALTSYNEQFF.

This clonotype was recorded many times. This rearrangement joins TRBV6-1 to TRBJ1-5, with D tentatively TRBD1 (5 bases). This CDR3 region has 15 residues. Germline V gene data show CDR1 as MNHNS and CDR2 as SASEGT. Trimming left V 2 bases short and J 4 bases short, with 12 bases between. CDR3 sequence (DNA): TGTGCCAGCAGTGAAAAGGCCAGGACAAATCAGCCCCAGCATTTT. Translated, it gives CASSEKARTNQPQHF.

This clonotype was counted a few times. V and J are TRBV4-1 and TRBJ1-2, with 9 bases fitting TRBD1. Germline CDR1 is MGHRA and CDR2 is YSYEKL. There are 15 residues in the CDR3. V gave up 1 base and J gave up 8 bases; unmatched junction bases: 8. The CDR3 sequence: CASSQGPGTGIGYTF. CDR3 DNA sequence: TGCGCCAGCAGCCAAGGCCCCGGGACAGGGATCGGCTACACCTTC.

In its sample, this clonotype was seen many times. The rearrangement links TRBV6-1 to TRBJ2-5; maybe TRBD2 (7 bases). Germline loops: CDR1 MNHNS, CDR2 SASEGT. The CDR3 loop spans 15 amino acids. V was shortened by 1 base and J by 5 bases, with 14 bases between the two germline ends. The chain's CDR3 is CASSEDGGGGETQYF. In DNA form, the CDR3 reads TGTGCCAGCAGTGAAGATGGCGGGGGCGGGGAGACCCAGTACTTC.

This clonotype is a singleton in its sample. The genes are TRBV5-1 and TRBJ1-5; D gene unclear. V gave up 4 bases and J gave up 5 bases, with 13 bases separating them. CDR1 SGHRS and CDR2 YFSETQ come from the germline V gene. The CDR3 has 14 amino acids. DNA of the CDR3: TGCGCCAGCAGCCTCGATCGACCGGATCAGCCCCAGCATTTT. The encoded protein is CASSLDRPDQPQHF.

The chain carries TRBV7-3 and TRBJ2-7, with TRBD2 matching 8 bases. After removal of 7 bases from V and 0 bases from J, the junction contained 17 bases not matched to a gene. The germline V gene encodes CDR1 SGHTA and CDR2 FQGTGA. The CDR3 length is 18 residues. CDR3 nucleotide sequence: TGTGCCAGCACCAAAGGACCAGCGGGGGCCGCGCTCTCCTACGAGCAGTACTTC. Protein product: CASTKGPAGAALSYEQYF.

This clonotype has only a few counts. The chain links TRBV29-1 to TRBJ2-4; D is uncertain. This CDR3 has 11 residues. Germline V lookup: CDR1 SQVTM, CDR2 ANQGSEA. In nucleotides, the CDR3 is TGCAGGTTCCCGGTCGAGAACATTCAGTACTTC. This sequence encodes CRFPVENIQYF.

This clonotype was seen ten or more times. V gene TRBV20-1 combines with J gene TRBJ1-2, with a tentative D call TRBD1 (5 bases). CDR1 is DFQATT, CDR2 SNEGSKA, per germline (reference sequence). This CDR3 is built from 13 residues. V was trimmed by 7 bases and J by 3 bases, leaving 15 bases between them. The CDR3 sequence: CSVFDSTDYGYTF. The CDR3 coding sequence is TGCAGTGTTTTCGACAGTACGGACTATGGCTACACCTTC.

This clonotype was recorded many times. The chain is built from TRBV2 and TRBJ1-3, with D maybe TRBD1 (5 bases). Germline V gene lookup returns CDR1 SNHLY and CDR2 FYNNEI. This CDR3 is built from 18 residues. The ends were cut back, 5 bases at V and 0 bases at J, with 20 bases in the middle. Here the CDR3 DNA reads TGTGCCAGCAGTTCCGGGACCCTCAGAAGTCACTCTGGAAACACCATATATTTT. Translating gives CASSSGTLRSHSGNTIYF.

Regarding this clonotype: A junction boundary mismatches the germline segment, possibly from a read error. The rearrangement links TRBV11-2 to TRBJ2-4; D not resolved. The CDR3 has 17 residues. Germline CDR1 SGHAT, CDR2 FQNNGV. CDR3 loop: CAGSLKASLRAKNIQYF. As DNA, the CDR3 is TGTGCCGGCAGCTTAAAGGCCTCCCTCCGCGCCAAAAACATTCAGTACTTC.

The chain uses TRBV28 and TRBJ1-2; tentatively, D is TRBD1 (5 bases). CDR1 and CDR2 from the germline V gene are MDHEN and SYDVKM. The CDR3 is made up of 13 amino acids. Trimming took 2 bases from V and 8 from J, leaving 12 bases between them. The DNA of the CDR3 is TGTGCCAGCAGTTTAGGGGCGAGAAGAGGCTACACCTTC. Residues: CASSLGARRGYTF.

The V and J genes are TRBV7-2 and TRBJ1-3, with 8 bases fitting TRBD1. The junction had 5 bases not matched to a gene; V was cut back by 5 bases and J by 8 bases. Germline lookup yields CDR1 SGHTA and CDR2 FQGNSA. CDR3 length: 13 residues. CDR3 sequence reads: CASSPDRVDTIYF. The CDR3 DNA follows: TGTGCCAGCAGCCCGGACAGGGTGGACACCATATATTTT. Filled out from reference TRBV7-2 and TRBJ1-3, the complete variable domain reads GAGVSQSPSNKVTEKGKDVELRCDPISGHTALYWYRQSLGQGLEFLIYFQGNSAPDKSGLPSDRFSAERTGGSVSTLTIQRTQQEDSAVYLCASSPDRVDTIYFGEGSWLTVV.

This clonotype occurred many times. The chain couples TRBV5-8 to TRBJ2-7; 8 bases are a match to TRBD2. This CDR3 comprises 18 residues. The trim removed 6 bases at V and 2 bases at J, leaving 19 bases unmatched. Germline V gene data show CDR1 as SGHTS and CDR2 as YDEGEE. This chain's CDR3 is CASTPPGRVRLSTYEQYF. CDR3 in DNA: TGTGCCAGCACCCCACCCGGGAGGGTCCGTTTAAGTACCTACGAGCAGTACTTC.

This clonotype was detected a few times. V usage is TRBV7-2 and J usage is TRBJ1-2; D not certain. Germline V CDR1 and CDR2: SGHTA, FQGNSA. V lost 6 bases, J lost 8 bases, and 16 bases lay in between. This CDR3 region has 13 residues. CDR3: CASSYTGIGGYTF. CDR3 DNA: TGTGCCAGCAGTTACACGGGGATCGGCGGCTACACCTTC.

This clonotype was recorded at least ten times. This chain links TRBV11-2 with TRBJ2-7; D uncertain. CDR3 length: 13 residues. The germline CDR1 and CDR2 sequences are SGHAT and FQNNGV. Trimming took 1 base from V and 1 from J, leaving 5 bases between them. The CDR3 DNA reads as TGTGCCAGCAGCTTAGTGGCATCCTACGAGCAGTACTTC. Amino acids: CASSLVASYEQYF.

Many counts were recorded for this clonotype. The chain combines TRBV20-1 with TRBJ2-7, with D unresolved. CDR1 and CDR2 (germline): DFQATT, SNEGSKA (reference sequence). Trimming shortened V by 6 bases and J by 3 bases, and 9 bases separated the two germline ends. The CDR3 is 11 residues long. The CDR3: CSAGSDYEQYF. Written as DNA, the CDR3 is TGCAGTGCCGGCTCGGACTACGAGCAGTACTTC.